This T cell receptor beta chain was recorded in a study of blood T cell repertoires in COVID-19. Whole-study context: The United States, Italy and Spain provided the acute and convalescent COVID-19 samples. T cells, B-cell-depleted T cells, or PBMCs provided the cDNA or gDNA that served as material.

V shed 6 bases, J shed 4 bases, and the junction held 4 bases outside the gene matches. This CDR3 has 12 amino acids. CDR1 and CDR2 from the germline V gene are SQVTM and ANQGSEA. Per the original data handling: Estimation of nucleated cell counts relied on the amplification of reference gene primers. Profiling relied on immunoSEQ multiplex PCR, and the TCRdb table lists in-frame clones only, not all of them. For V, J and clone size, that table is used; D and trimming come from the DNA. There are approximately 140,000 clones in the sample; just over 85% occur only once, and about 1.5% lies in the top ten.

The material sequenced was peripheral blood. V and J are TRBV29-1 and TRBJ1-2; the match to TRBD1 covers 8 bases. The TCR sequence derives from a woman in her sixties with acute or convalescent COVID-19. This CDR3 reads CSVGGQVYGYTF. The CDR3 DNA reads TGCAGCGTCGGGGGACAGGTCTATGGCTACACCTTC.